Listed below are T cell receptor beta chains from one sample, sequenced in a study of cytomegalovirus exposure and HLA in healthy donors. The data were produced by immunoSEQ multiplex PCR, yet TCRdb's version contains in-frame clones alone and is incomplete. The sample has over 75,000 clones; about 75% are singletons. Source material: PBMCs. The receptor source for this set is a female donor in good health and CMV-seronegative. Both conserved end residues are part of each CDR3. Fields, in order: clone size, V gene, J gene, CDR3 protein. The size entry is marked missing in some rows and otherwise reads once, few, many or a size class.

-	TRBV5-1	TRBJ2-5	CASSKGQANSQETQYF
few	TRBV23-1	TRBJ1-1	CASSQNGDKDTEAFF
-	TRBV6-5	TRBJ2-7	CASRYSGSGIYEQYF
-	TRBV7-9	TRBJ2-7	CASTLTGTGTYEQYF
-	TRBV14	TRBJ1-1	CASSPQGGYTEAFF
-	TRBV7-2	TRBJ2-1	CASSDFGSYNEQFF
few	TRBV5-1	TRBJ1-3	CASSLDRGLAGNTIYF
-	TRBV30	TRBJ2-1	CAWRTSNLNEQFF
-	TRBV19	TRBJ1-1	CASSYQGGNTEAFF
-	TRBV5-1	TRBJ2-5	CASSKPGQIETQYF
-	TRBV5-6	TRBJ1-2	CASSFLGEADGYTF
-	TRBV10-3	TRBJ2-6	CAISVGQGSGANVLTF
-	TRBV28	TRBJ1-1	CASSLPGQLNTEAFF
few	TRBV27	TRBJ1-4	CASSLSRQGDEKLFF
-	TRBV7-8	TRBJ1-2	CASSLPGNYGYTF
-	TRBV28	TRBJ2-7	CASSPVSGTGAYEQYF
-	TRBV7-2	TRBJ2-7	CASSRYGQDEQYF
-	TRBV5-3	TRBJ2-3	CARSLVSGETSTDTQYF
-	TRBV5-1	TRBJ1-2	CASSLSDRGDGYTF
-	TRBV7-2	TRBJ2-7	CASSLIRGPIYEQYF
-	TRBV7-6	TRBJ2-7	CASSLDRDDEQYF
once	TRBV30	TRBJ1-4	CAWSVGGSAFGEKLFF
-	TRBV6-4	TRBJ1-2	CASSPTGAANYGYTF